Presented here are 23 T cell receptor beta chains from one specimen sequenced in a study of vaccination effects on CD4 cells after COVID-19 (dated by TCRdb to 2021 to 2024). Libraries were built with the immunoSEQ multiplex PCR assay. Imported from immuneACCESS, the table was reduced by TCRdb to in-frame sequences with V and J called. These copies leave out some clones; in studies compared against another copy, an unresolved V gene accounts for under half, and the cause of the remainder is not known. The sample table shows 74,000 or so clones, and 80% are seen once. The leading ten clones occupy more than 10% of the sample. The ViraFEST assay stimulated PBMC with viral peptide pools and then used TCR sequencing to identify antigen-specific CD4+ T cell clonotypes by expansion. After approximately 11 days of culture, CD4+ T cells were isolated with the EasySep CD4+ T cell isolation kit. Negative nucleocapsid antibody results before and after vaccination confirmed that the healthy vaccine recipients had no prior SARS-CoV-2 infection.

For these receptors, no antigen is known. The starting material was CD4+ T cells from PBMCs cultured with SARS-CoV-2 spike peptides, obtained before COVID-19 vaccination. This specimen's cell subset or site label, interpreted: SARS-CoV-2 spike overlapping peptide pool stimulation. All receptors derive from a human donor who received a COVID-19 vaccine.

The rearrangement links TRBV7-8 to TRBJ1-3; D gene ambiguous. V was pared by 4 bases and J by 1 base, with 8 bases between. Germline V gene sequence: CDR1 SGHVS, CDR2 FQNEAQ. The CDR3 sequence is 14 residues long. The CDR3 DNA reads as TGTGCCAGCAGCTCCAGGCTTTCTGGAAACACCATATATTTT. It codes for CASSSRLSGNTIYF. Full variable domain (rest looked up from reference TRBV7-8 and TRBJ1-3): GAGVSQSPRYKVAKRGQDVALRCDPISGHVSLFWYQQALGQGPEFLTYFQNEAQLDKSGLPSDRFFAERPEGSVSTLKIQRTQQEDSAVYLCASSSRLSGNTIYFGEGSWLTVV.

The chain uses TRBV27 and TRBJ1-6; no reliable D call. The germline V gene encodes CDR1 MNHEY and CDR2 SMNVEV (reference sequence). This CDR3 spans 18 amino acids. Trimming took off 5 bases at V and 7 bases at J, with 24 bases between the two ends. CDR3 loop: CASSPTEVGRGLNSPLHF. As DNA, the CDR3 is TGTGCCAGCAGTCCGACGGAGGTAGGGCGAGGATTGAATTCACCCCTCCACTTT.

The V call is TRBV6-4, the J call TRBJ2-6; D is unresolved. The V gene's germline CDR1 is MRHNA and CDR2 SNTAGT. V dropped 0 bases and J dropped 0 bases, with 6 bases sitting between them. The CDR3 extends over 16 amino acids. The CDR3 sequence: CASSDSRRSGANVLTF. In DNA form, the CDR3 reads TGTGCCAGCAGTGACTCTAGGCGCTCTGGGGCCAACGTCCTGACTTTC.

This clone was seen once. The CDR3 protein is CAISQGFNYGYTF. The CDR3 coding sequence is TGTGCCATCTCCCAGGGTTTCAACTATGGCTACACCTTC. The chain employs TRBV10-3 and TRBJ1-2, with D perhaps matching TRBD1 (5 bases). Trimming shortened V by 8 bases and J by 2 bases, and 12 bases separated the two germline ends. Germline CDR1 is ENHRY and CDR2 is SYGVKD. This CDR3 is built from 13 residues.

This chain links TRBV2 with TRBJ1-6; TRBD1 agrees at 7 bases. The CDR3 covers 14 residues. The J segment lost 10 bases and the V segment lost 4 bases, leaving 7 bases of the junction unmatched. Germline CDR1 reads SNHLY; CDR2 reads FYNNEI. The CDR3 sequence is CASSVSGGESPLHF. In DNA form, the CDR3 reads TGTGCCAGCAGTGTCTCAGGGGGTGAATCACCCCTCCACTTT.

This chain connects TRBV24-1 to TRBJ2-5, with a tentative D call TRBD1 (6 bases). CDR1 and CDR2 (germline): KGHDR, SFDVKD. Trimming stripped 3 bases from V and 4 bases from J, with 11 bases between. The CDR3 contains 14 residues. This CDR3 is CATSDAGARETQYF. The DNA of the CDR3 is TGTGCCACCAGTGATGCAGGGGCAAGAGAGACCCAGTACTTC.

This clone was observed a few times. The chain has TRBV28 and TRBJ1-4; 10 positions agree with TRBD1. The CDR3 totals 15 residues. The J segment lost 8 bases and the V segment lost 5 bases, leaving 8 bases of the junction unmatched. Germline V CDR1 and CDR2: MDHEN, SYDVKM. The CDR3 spells CASSVIGTGDEKLFF. The CDR3 DNA reads TGTGCCAGCAGTGTAATCGGGACAGGGGACGAAAAACTGTTTTTT.

The chain recombines TRBV5-1 with TRBJ2-3, with no clear D. Trimming removed 0 bases at V and 5 bases at J, with 7 bases between. The CDR3 runs 13 residues. Per the germline V gene, CDR1 is SGHRS and CDR2 is YFSETQ. The CDR3 bases are TGCGCCAGCAGCTTGGCAGGTATAGATACGCAGTATTTT. As protein: CASSLAGIDTQYF.

This sequence joins TRBV24-1 and TRBJ2-3; TRBD2 matches 7 bases. With V trimmed by 7 bases and J by 3 bases, 9 bases remained unmatched. CDR3 length: 15 amino acids. In germline, CDR1 is KGHDR, CDR2 SFDVKD. The DNA of the CDR3 is TGTGCCACCAGCCGAAGAAGGGAGGGAACAGATACGCAGTATTTT. The encoded protein is CATSRRREGTDTQYF.

The rearrangement uses TRBV5-1 and TRBJ2-5, with 10 bases lining up with TRBD2. From germline, CDR1 is SGHRS and CDR2 YFSETQ. Trimming took 1 base from V and 5 from J; bases not matched to a gene: 8. The CDR3 is 16 amino acids. For the CDR3, the DNA is TGCGCCAGCAGCTTGATGCTAGCGGGGGCGGTGGAGACCCAGTACTTC. Translated, it gives CASSLMLAGAVETQYF.

J is TRBJ1-1 and V is TRBV5-6; D not certain. This CDR3 region has 12 residues. Germline-derived CDR1 and CDR2 are SGHDT and YYEEEE. V lost 0 bases to trimming and J lost 7 bases, with 7 bases between them. DNA for the CDR3: TGTGCCAGCAGCTTGGGGTGGGATGAAGCTTTCTTT. Translated: CASSLGWDEAFF.

J is TRBJ1-2 and V is TRBV12-3 or TRBV12-4, with 9 positions matching TRBD1. This CDR3 has 13 residues. V gave up 3 bases and J gave up 8 bases; unmatched junction bases: 4. The CDR3 here is CASSFRDRVGYTF. The CDR3 DNA follows: TGTGCCAGCAGTTTCCGGGACAGGGTCGGCTACACCTTC.

The CDR3 reads CASSVSQREDTQYF. The CDR3 DNA reads as TGTGCCAGCAGCGTTAGTCAGAGGGAGGATACGCAGTATTTT. The rearrangement joins TRBV9 to TRBJ2-3; D may be TRBD2 (5 bases). The germline V and J ends were trimmed by 2 bases and 6 bases, with 13 bases remaining between them. There are 14 residues in the CDR3. The germline V gene has CDR1 SGDLS and CDR2 YYNGEE.

The chain links TRBV30 to TRBJ1-5; D ambiguous. There are 14 residues in the CDR3. Trimming took 5 bases from V and 3 from J, leaving 14 bases between them. The germline CDR1 and CDR2 sequences are GTSNPN and SVGIG (reference sequence). CDR3 loop: CAWASDNYNQPQHF. The CDR3 coding sequence is TGTGCCTGGGCCTCCGACAATTACAATCAGCCCCAGCATTTT.

This clone was observed once. The rearrangement joins TRBV19 to TRBJ1-1; D is undetermined. Germline V lookup: CDR1 LNHDA, CDR2 SQIVND (reference sequence). The CDR3 spans 16 residues. Trimming left V 5 bases short and J 1 base short, with 17 bases between. CDR3 residues: CASSPRANPGNTEAFF. CDR3 bases: TGTGCCAGTAGTCCGCGGGCCAATCCGGGGAACACTGAAGCTTTCTTT.

This clone has only one observation. The chain links TRBV7-9 to TRBJ1-2; D is undetermined. Trimming stripped 3 bases from V and 4 bases from J, with 6 bases between. Germline assignment: CDR1 SEHNR and CDR2 FQNEAQ (reference sequence). The CDR3 contains 12 residues. In DNA, the CDR3 is TGTGCCAGCAGCTTTGGCACCTATGGCTACACCTTC. Translated, it gives CASSFGTYGYTF.

This chain links TRBV5-1 with TRBJ2-4; D is perhaps TRBD2 (6 bases). CDR3 length: 16 residues. Looked up from germline, CDR1 is SGHRS and CDR2 is YFSETQ. Deletions cut 0 bases from V and 8 bases from J, with 18 bases between. The CDR3 spells CASSLAVGQGGDIQYF. In DNA, the CDR3 is TGCGCCAGCAGCTTGGCCGTGGGGCAGGGAGGAGACATTCAGTACTTC.

This clone was found a few times. This rearrangement joins TRBV4-1 to TRBJ1-1; no clear D. The CDR3 loop spans 13 amino acids. The V and J ends lost 0 bases and 11 bases respectively, with 13 bases between them. Germline V gene lookup returns CDR1 MGHRA and CDR2 YSYEKL. The CDR3 region is CASSQDFLAAAFF. The DNA of the CDR3 is TGCGCCAGCAGCCAAGATTTTTTGGCGGCGGCTTTCTTT.

This clone appeared once. CDR3 DNA sequence: TGTGCCAGCAGCCGGGCGCCTCCCTACGAGCAGTACGTC. It encodes CASSRAPPYEQYV. The chain uses TRBV7-2 and TRBJ2-7; no clear D gene. The germline V gene encodes CDR1 SGHTA and CDR2 FQGNSA. The V gene lost 5 bases and the J gene lost 2 bases, with 10 bases spanning the gap. This CDR3 is 13 amino acids long.

The J gene is TRBJ1-2, the V gene TRBV7-2; the D gene is possibly TRBD1 (5 bases). Germline V CDR1 and CDR2: SGHTA, FQGNSA. The V gene lost 5 bases and the J gene lost 8 bases, with 18 bases spanning the gap. The CDR3 runs to 14 residues. The CDR3 bases are TGTGCCAGCAGCCAAAGTTGGGGCGGCGGGGGCTACACCTTC. Residues: CASSQSWGGGGYTF.

V and J are TRBV7-2 and TRBJ1-4, with 7 bases matching TRBD1. With 5 bases clipped from V and 11 bases from J, the junction kept 11 bases outside the gene matches. The CDR3 sequence is 14 residues long. Germline-derived CDR1 and CDR2 are SGHTA and FQGNSA. The CDR3 sequence is CASSPNLQGGKLFF. The CDR3 coding sequence is TGTGCCAGCAGCCCCAACCTGCAGGGGGGGAAACTGTTTTTT.

The chain has TRBV30 and TRBJ1-2, with 8 bases that match TRBD1. This CDR3 is built from 13 residues. Germline V gives CDR1 GTSNPN, CDR2 SVGIG (reference sequence). Trimming removed 3 bases from V and 7 bases from J; junction bases left unmatched: 7. CDR3 sequence reads: CAWRGQGPSGYTF. CDR3 sequence (DNA): TGTGCCTGGAGAGGACAGGGCCCCTCTGGCTACACCTTC. The full variable domain, completed using reference TRBV30 and TRBJ1-2, is SQTIHQWPATLVQPVGSPLSLECTVEGTSNPNLYWYRQAAGRGLQLLFYSVGIGQISSEVPQNLSASRPQDRQFILSSKKLLLSDSGFYLCAWRGQGPSGYTFGSGTRLTVV.

This CDR3 is CASSHRDRYTGELFF. CDR3 nucleotides: TGTGCCAGCAGCCACAGGGACAGGTACACCGGGGAGCTGTTTTTT. J is TRBJ2-2 and V is TRBV2; TRBD1 agrees at 8 bases. In germline, CDR1 is SNHLY, CDR2 FYNNEI. V was pared by 6 bases and J by 3 bases, with 6 bases of the junction left unmatched. The CDR3 is made up of 15 amino acids.